This TCR beta chain was obtained from a study of shared clonotypes between healthy human individuals. Study-wide background: A couple of female and a few male donors aged 18 to 49 were enrolled.

Whole-study findings and limits: Across four donors, naive CD4 shared 5% to 6%, naive CD8 about 3.2%, memory CD4 approximately 2.5%, memory CD8 over 0.3%.

For each subset, genomic DNA was distributed in equal portions over several immunoSEQ plates. As handled by the study authors: Filtering of immunoSEQ junctional sequences could not match full-length read filtering. Here immunoSEQ multiplex PCR was the method, and the copy in TCRdb shows in-frame clones only, minus some. The V and J calls and the clone size are those of that table, but D and trimming were determined from the DNA. The sample includes roughly 2.1 million clones, more than 85% of them seen just once. Naivety among CD8 cells was defined by CD45RO negativity and positive CCR7 selection, thereby excluding terminally differentiated effector memory CD45RA+ cells. A note on this clone: Its antigen is unidentified.

This CDR3 spans 16 amino acids. V lost 3 bases, J lost 3 bases, and 7 bases stayed unmatched. The germline V gene encodes CDR1 LGHNA and CDR2 YSLEER. The clonotype comes from a man aged 18 to 29 in good health. Some clones in this sample may be carry-over from other donors' samples. The sample comprised naive CD8+ T cells from PBMCs. The genes are TRBV4-3 and TRBJ2-3, with TRBD2 identical over 9 bases. The CDR3: CASSQGLASDTDTQYF. The CDR3 DNA reads as TGCGCCAGCAGCCAGGGACTAGCATCCGATACAGATACGCAGTATTTT.